The next 20 T cell receptor beta chains were all read from a single sample in a study of control samples from healthy donors and cancer patients. The assay was immunoSEQ multiplex PCR, and TCRdb's table has in-frame clones only and misses some. The sample consists of about 160,000 clones, around 90% of them appearing once. Sample: blood. These receptors were obtained from a man between 25 and 39 years old in good health.

Only one count was recorded for this clone. The gene calls are TRBV11-2 and TRBJ2-1, with 11 positions matching TRBD2. V dropped 4 bases and J dropped 5; count of bases not matched to a gene: 4. Germline V gives CDR1 SGHAT, CDR2 FQNNGV. The CDR3 sequence is 15 residues long. CDR3 residues: CASSSLAGGHNEQFF. For the CDR3, the DNA is TGTGCCAGCAGCTCCCTAGCGGGGGGTCACAATGAGCAGTTCTTC.

As to this clone: It is likely a read error, because the conserved phenylalanine at the end of the CDR3 is missing. No DNA is shown, since the ends of the CDR3 on it are uncertain; the CDR3 is the one TCRdb lists. J is TRBJ1-4 and V is TRBV5-1; the D call of TRBD1 is as the table states it, not checked on the DNA. The CDR3 region is 10 residues in length, termini included. The germline CDR1 and CDR2 sequences are SGHRS and YFSETQ. The chain's CDR3 is CASSLATGQS.

The V gene is TRBV6-5, the J gene TRBJ1-2, with a tentative D call TRBD1 (5 bases). The CDR3 is made up of 14 amino acids. The germline V and J ends were trimmed by 7 bases and 5 bases, with 17 bases remaining between them. CDR1 is MNHEY and CDR2 is SVGAGI in the germline V gene. CDR3 in DNA: TGTGCCAGCAAGAGAACAGGCACTATGTATGGCTACACCTTC. Translating it yields CASKRTGTMYGYTF.

This clone has a single count. This may be a read error, as it is one base from a much larger clone. The chain employs TRBV3-1 (or the pseudogene TRBV3-2) and TRBJ1-6; D call uncertain. The germline V gene has CDR1 LGHDT and CDR2 YNNKEL (reference sequence). Trimming removed 0 bases from V and 6 bases from J, with 0 bases in between. The CDR3 loop spans 12 amino acids. The CDR3 DNA reads TGTGCCAGCAGCCAAGATAATTCACCCCTCCACTTT. As protein: CASSQDNSPLHF.

This chain joins TRBV7-9 and TRBJ2-7; the D is unclear. The CDR3 covers 13 residues. Germline CDR1 reads SEHNR; CDR2 reads FQNEAQ (reference sequence). The V end was cut by 4 bases, the J end by 4 bases, with 11 bases between. CDR3 loop: CASSSSLTYEQYF. CDR3 in DNA: TGTGCCAGCAGCTCTTCGCTAACATACGAGCAGTACTTC.

The V and J genes are TRBV14 and TRBJ1-4, with unresolved D. Trimming stripped 4 bases from V and 5 bases from J, with 14 bases between. CDR1 SGHDN and CDR2 FVKESK come from the germline V gene. The CDR3 totals 15 residues. The CDR3 protein is CASSRNRARNEKLFF. The CDR3 DNA is TGTGCCAGCAGCCGAAACCGGGCCAGGAATGAAAAACTGTTTTTT.

This chain uses TRBV6-5 with TRBJ1-5; no clear D gene. This CDR3 has 11 amino acids. Trimming cost V 5 bases and J 6 bases, with 5 bases left between them. Per germline, CDR1 MNHEY and CDR2 SVGAGI. DNA for the CDR3: TGTGCCAGCAGTCAGATTCAGCCCCAGCATTTT. Its translation: CASSQIQPQHF.

The genes are TRBV5-1 and TRBJ2-7; D might be TRBD1 or TRBD2, each matching 6 bases. Germline loops: CDR1 SGHRS, CDR2 YFSETQ. The CDR3 has 16 amino acids. The V gene lost 4 bases and the J gene lost 5 bases, with 22 bases spanning the gap. CDR3 sequence reads: CASSGQIGGLPHEQYF. Here the CDR3 DNA reads TGCGCCAGCAGCGGACAAATAGGGGGGCTCCCTCACGAGCAGTACTTC.

The chain employs TRBV7-3 and TRBJ1-2; 7 bases are shared with TRBD1. Unmatched junction bases numbered 14, after V lost 5 bases and J lost 8 bases. The CDR3 has 15 amino acids. Germline V gives CDR1 SGHTA, CDR2 FQGTGA. The CDR3 DNA reads as TGTGCCAGCAGCGCACCGGGACAGACTCCCGGGGGCTACACCTTC. Its translation is CASSAPGQTPGGYTF.

This sequence joins TRBV28 and TRBJ1-5, with a tentative D call TRBD1 (5 bases). CDR1 is MDHEN and CDR2 is SYDVKM in the germline V gene. The V gene lost 7 bases and the J gene lost 6 bases, with 13 bases spanning the gap. CDR3 length equals 13 residues. CDR3 in amino acids: CASTGTAGQPQHF. The CDR3 region has the DNA TGTGCCAGCACCGGGACCGCAGGTCAGCCCCAGCATTTT.

V usage is TRBV10-3 and J usage is TRBJ2-1; no clear D gene. V dropped 4 bases and J dropped 4 bases, with 11 bases sitting between them. Germline V gene lookup returns CDR1 ENHRY and CDR2 SYGVKD. The CDR3 sequence is 14 residues long. CDR3 sequence: CAISGGNGYNEQFF. Here the CDR3 DNA reads TGTGCCATCAGTGGTGGGAACGGATACAATGAGCAGTTCTTC.

A remark on this clone: Other DNA sequences in this sample translate to the same CDR3. J is TRBJ1-1 and V is TRBV18; no definite D call. CDR1 and CDR2 (germline): KGHSH, LQKENI. CDR3 length: 13 amino acids. Trimming took 3 bases from V and 1 from J, leaving 6 bases between them. The CDR3 reads CASSPGENTEAFF. The CDR3 DNA sequence: TGTGCCAGCTCACCCGGGGAGAACACTGAAGCTTTCTTT.

V usage is TRBV2 and J usage is TRBJ2-5; D call uncertain. The CDR3 is 13 residues long. V was clipped by 4 bases and J by 0 bases, with 6 bases between them. Germline lookup yields CDR1 SNHLY and CDR2 FYNNEI. CDR3 sequence: CASSVGYQETQYF. The CDR3 coding sequence is TGTGCCAGCAGTGTCGGCTACCAAGAGACCCAGTACTTC.

The chain carries TRBV19 and TRBJ2-7; D unclear. Per the germline V gene, CDR1 is LNHDA and CDR2 is SQIVND (reference sequence). V lost 7 bases and J lost 4, with 14 bases in between. The CDR3 is 13 residues long. CDR3 sequence: CASTAGSTYEQYF. The CDR3 region has the DNA TGTGCCAGTACGGCAGGATCGACTTACGAGCAGTACTTC.

The V and J genes are TRBV28 and TRBJ1-6; D is unresolved. The germline V gene has CDR1 MDHEN and CDR2 SYDVKM. The V end was cut by 2 bases, the J end by 6 bases, with 2 bases between. This CDR3 contains 12 residues. This chain's CDR3 is CASSLGNSPLHF. The DNA of the CDR3 is TGTGCCAGCAGTTTAGGTAATTCACCCCTCCACTTT.

The chain recombines TRBV10-2 with TRBJ1-4, with D unresolved. V dropped 6 bases and J dropped 4 bases, with 15 bases sitting between them. CDR1 WSHSY and CDR2 SAAADI come from the germline V gene. This CDR3 contains 15 residues. CDR3 sequence (DNA): TGCGCCAGCAGGAGGGATATGGGCAGTAATGAAAAACTGTTTTTT. It translates to CASRRDMGSNEKLFF.

V and J are TRBV7-9 and TRBJ1-1; the D gene is possibly TRBD1 (6 bases). The CDR3 is made up of 15 amino acids. CDR1 is SEHNR and CDR2 is FQNEAQ in the germline V gene (reference sequence). The V end was cut by 5 bases, the J end by 6 bases, with 19 bases between. This CDR3 reads CASSPGQLLDSEAFF. Written as DNA, the CDR3 is TGTGCCAGCAGCCCTGGACAGCTTTTGGATTCTGAAGCTTTCTTT.

The chain uses TRBV9 and TRBJ1-5, with TRBD1 matching over 9 bases. Germline CDR1 is SGDLS and CDR2 is YYNGEE. V dropped 4 bases and J dropped 6; count of bases not matched to a gene: 8. The CDR3 consists of 15 residues. CDR3 in amino acids: CASSLGDRVTQPQHF. The CDR3 DNA sequence: TGTGCCAGCAGCCTCGGGGACAGGGTCACTCAGCCCCAGCATTTT. The complete variable domain, with remaining parts taken from reference TRBV9 and TRBJ1-5, reads DSGVTQTPKHLITATGQRVTLRCSPRSGDLSVYWYQQSLDQGLQFLIQYYNGEERAKGNILERFSAQQFPDLHSELNLSSLELGDSALYFCASSLGDRVTQPQHFGDGTRLSIL.

This clone appeared a single time. This sequence joins TRBV6-5 and TRBJ1-1; 8 bases line up with TRBD1. Germline loops: CDR1 MNHEY, CDR2 SVGAGI. V gave up 5 bases and J gave up 5 bases; unmatched junction bases: 7. The CDR3 is 14 residues long. The CDR3 here is CASSPRGRGTEAFF. For the CDR3, the DNA is TGTGCCAGCAGTCCCAGGGGGCGCGGAACTGAAGCTTTCTTT.

This clone was counted once. The V call is TRBV5-5, the J call TRBJ1-2, with D perhaps TRBD1 (5 bases). The length of the CDR3 is 14 residues. V lost 5 bases, J lost 2 bases, and 13 bases lay in between. Germline CDR1 is SGHKS and CDR2 is YYEKEE (reference sequence). The CDR3, as DNA: TGTGCCAGCAGTCGGACACGCGAGAACTATGGCTACACCTTC. The encoded protein is CASSRTRENYGYTF.